Listed below are T cell receptor beta chains from one sample, sequenced in a study of technical replicates of blood from a handful of donors. TCRdb's copy holds only in-frame clones and misses some; the assay was immunoSEQ multiplex PCR. Counted here are some 78,000 clones, roughly 94% occurring once; the ten biggest clones make up under 0.3%. Sequences were obtained from T cells isolated from PBMCs. The receptor source for this set is a human donor in good health. Both conserved end residues are part of each CDR3. The D gene is left open where the match is weak.

>TRBD2|TRBV7-9|18|TRBJ2-1
TGTGCCAGCAACCCCCGAGGACTAGCGGCCCAGGCTGGCAATGAGCAGTTCTTC
CASNPRGLAAQAGNEQFF
>.|TRBV7-3|16|TRBJ2-3
TGTGCCAGCAGCCCGGGACTTGGATTGGCTGCAGATACGCAGTATTTT
CASSPGLGLAADTQYF
>TRBD1|TRBV7-9|15|TRBJ1-1
TGTGCCAGCAGCTTAGTATTAGGGACAGGGTCTGAAGCTTTCTTT
CASSLVLGTGSEAFF
>TRBD2|TRBV25-1|15|TRBJ2-7
TGTGCCAGCAGTGAGGGACTAGCGGGAGTAGGAGAGCAGTACTTC
CASSEGLAGVGEQYF
>.|TRBV13|14|TRBJ2-3
TGTGCCAGCAGCTTAAAAGCGGGTGGGGATACGCAGTATTTT
CASSLKAGGDTQYF
>.|TRBV6-5|14|TRBJ2-7
TGTGCCAGCAGTTACTCGACAGTTTCCTACGAGCAGTACTTC
CASSYSTVSYEQYF
>.|TRBV4-1|13|TRBJ1-2
TGCGCCAGCAGCCAAGAGACAGTTCACGGCTACACCTTC
CASSQETVHGYTF
>.|TRBV19|15|TRBJ1-1
TGTGCCAGTAGTATGGAGAACAGGCTGAACACTGAAGCTTTCTTT
CASSMENRLNTEAFF
>.|TRBV6-5|15|TRBJ1-6
TGTGCCAGCAGTTATCAACCCGGACAATACGTTACCCTCCACTTT
CASSYQPGQYVTLHF
>.|TRBV2|11|TRBJ1-1
TGTGCCAGCATCCTGTACACTGAAGCTTTCTTT
CASILYTEAFF
>TRBD2|TRBV7-7|14|TRBJ2-5
TGTGCTAGCAGCCTAAGCGGGGTAGAAGAGACCCAGTACTTC
CASSLSGVEETQYF
>TRBD1|TRBV4-1|14|TRBJ1-1
TGCGCCAGCAGCTATTACAGGGGCGGTCTTGAAGCTTTCTTT
CASSYYRGGLEAFF
>TRBD2|TRBV7-3|14|TRBJ2-1
TGTGCCAGCAGCTTAGTCGGGGGGGGGAATGAGCAGTTCTTC
CASSLVGGGNEQFF
>.|TRBV10-3|14|TRBJ2-1
TGTGCCATCAGTGCTGGCAGGGGCTACAATGAGCAGTTCTTC
CAISAGRGYNEQFF
>.|TRBV6-1|14|TRBJ2-7
TGTGCCAGCAGTGAAGCAGGAGGATACTACGAGCAGTACTTC
CASSEAGGYYEQYF